The 8 T cell receptor beta chains given below trace back to one sample, sequenced in a study of cytomegalovirus exposure and HLA in healthy donors (dated by TCRdb to 2016 to 2017). Libraries were made using the immunoSEQ multiplex PCR assay. For the multiplex PCR, a mixture combining 60 forward primers for TCR Vbeta segments and 13 reverse primers for TCR Jbeta segments was used. TCRdb provides this immuneACCESS table in a form limited to in-frame rearrangements. Some clones are lacking; in checked studies, under half of them reflect an unresolved V gene, and why the rest are absent is not known. The sample yields roughly 70,000 clones; under 80% were counted once. Around 15% of the sample comes from the top ten. The source material was PBMCs. The receptors come from a male donor in good health and CMV-seropositive.

Only a few counts were recorded for this clone. V gene TRBV14 combines with J gene TRBJ2-6; D remains unclear. This CDR3 spans 15 amino acids. V gave up 1 base and J gave up 1 base, with 5 bases separating them. Germline CDR1 reads SGHDN; CDR2 reads FVKESK. The CDR3 sequence: CASSQGASGANVLTF. In nucleotides, the CDR3 is TGTGCCAGCAGCCAAGGGGCGTCTGGGGCCAACGTCCTGACTTTC.

This chain uses TRBV6-4 with TRBJ2-5; 10 nucleotides align to TRBD2. Germline lookup yields CDR1 MRHNA and CDR2 SNTAGT. The CDR3 sequence is 15 residues long. J was trimmed by 2 bases and V by 0 bases; bases with no gene match: 0. The CDR3 DNA is TGTGCCAGCAGTGACTCTAGCGGGGGGCAAGAGACCCAGTACTTC. This sequence encodes CASSDSSGGQETQYF.

This clone has a single count. V and J are TRBV12-5 and TRBJ2-3; 14 bases fit TRBD2. CDR3 length: 23 residues. The trim removed 2 bases at V and 1 base at J, leaving 20 bases unmatched. CDR1 is LGHNT, CDR2 FRNRAP, per germline. CDR3 DNA sequence: TGTGCTAGTGGTTTGCAAGGAAGGGGACTAGCGGGGGCAATTAAGCGTGGCACAGATACGCAGTATTTT. As protein: CASGLQGRGLAGAIKRGTDTQYF.

The V gene is TRBV6-1, the J gene TRBJ2-1, with D tentatively TRBD1 (5 bases). Germline-derived CDR1 and CDR2 are MNHNS and SASEGT. The CDR3 consists of 16 residues. V was trimmed by 3 bases and J by 2 bases, leaving 14 bases between them. The CDR3 DNA reads TGTGCCAGCAGTGACCCCCAGGGAACGGCCTACAATGAGCAGTTCTTC. Its protein is CASSDPQGTAYNEQFF.

This chain uses TRBV11-2 with TRBJ2-1; a weak D match, TRBD2 (6 bases). Trimming left V 4 bases short and J 5 bases short, with 12 bases between. The CDR3 is 14 amino acids. Germline CDR1 is SGHAT and CDR2 is FQNNGV. The chain's CDR3 is CASSSPTRNNEQFF. CDR3 DNA sequence: TGTGCCAGCAGCTCCCCGACTAGAAACAATGAGCAGTTCTTC.

This chain links TRBV9 with TRBJ2-1; D is perhaps TRBD2 (5 bases). The germline CDR1 and CDR2 sequences are SGDLS and YYNGEE. Trimming removed 6 bases from V and 5 bases from J, with 12 bases in between. The CDR3 runs 13 residues. CDR3: CASTNDGNNEQFF. The CDR3 DNA reads TGTGCCAGCACCAACGACGGGAACAATGAGCAGTTCTTC.

The chain has TRBV5-1 and TRBJ2-7; 9 bases are shared with TRBD1. Germline values: CDR1 SGHRS, CDR2 YFSETQ. The CDR3 is 13 amino acids. Trimming took 3 bases from V and 5 from J; bases not matched to a gene: 3. CDR3 residues: CASSWGQGNEQYF. CDR3 in DNA: TGCGCCAGCAGCTGGGGACAGGGCAACGAGCAGTACTTC.

V usage is TRBV6-1 and J usage is TRBJ1-2; D not resolved. Trimming stripped 1 base from V and 4 bases from J, with 7 bases between. The CDR3 is made up of 13 amino acids. The germline V gene has CDR1 MNHNS and CDR2 SASEGT. The CDR3 is CASSEGPFYGYTF. CDR3 sequence (DNA): TGTGCCAGCAGTGAAGGTCCTTTCTATGGCTACACCTTC.